Listed below are T cell receptor beta chains from one sample, sequenced in a study of T-cell memory formation after mild COVID-19. TCRdb analysed the 5' RACE reads with MiXCR anew, one entry per CDR3 protein. The profile covers more than 200,000 distinct CDR3 sequences, with about 17% appearing a single time and around 3.4% taken by the ten largest. The sample comprised PBMCs or a T cell subset sorted from them (not recorded which). The receptors come from a man in his late teens or twenties who had mild COVID-19 (a few samples of this study predate the infection). Cell type and time point are not known. CDR3s leave out the opening cysteine and the closing phenylalanine or tryptophan.

CDR3aa,v_gene
ASKDKISYQPQH,TRBV12-3/TRBV12-4
ASSFAPGVNEQF,TRBV7-9
ASSLASGVYNEQF,TRBV5-5
PGDTQY,TRBV7-3
ASSPVGPGNIQY,TRBV7-2
ASSLLAPFYGYT,TRBV5-6
ASSLRGAVQPQH,TRBV12-3/TRBV12-4
ASSLGTIRGYGYGYT,TRBV5-1
ASSLGGAPLQETQY,TRBV7-7
SALSGGYGETQY,TRBV20-1
ASSSGGTQY,TRBV5-6
ASSRDSVNEQF,TRBV2
ASRLYAGGYT,TRBV12-3/TRBV12-4
ASSSGTSGVDEQF,TRBV7-9
AISFQGGTEAF,TRBV10-3
ASSQVLSQPQH,TRBV4-1
ASSYGGAAFSGYT,TRBV6-2/TRBV6-3
ASSQARVPNSPLH,TRBV3-1
ASSQAGQGYTGELF,TRBV4-1
ASSGGGGNSPLH,TRBV12-3/TRBV12-4
ASGGGGIQY,TRBV12-3/TRBV12-4
ASSLGQGNYEQY,TRBV12-3/TRBV12-4
SARRTGGNTEAF,TRBV20-1
ASSQDPAGANTGELF,TRBV3-1
ASSLGADTQY,TRBV5-1
ASRPGLPNTGELF,TRBV3-1
ASSGQVGHQPQH,TRBV23-1
ASSLSGDDNSPLH,TRBV5-1
ARDRGLDTGELF,TRBV7-9
ASSFGTGTTGELF,TRBV7-2
SVEGQGGQPQH,TRBV29-1
AISQKAGEKLF,TRBV10-3
ASSVGGGNYNEQF,TRBV9
SAKDGPAQPQH,TRBV20-1
ASKTGARLGTQY,TRBV7-2
SAADRVAEAF,TRBV20-1
SVFLTGGYNEQF,TRBV29-1
ASSSPADTQY,TRBV7-2
ASSVDRANTEAF,TRBV7-2
ASSRTRLTGELF,TRBV3-1
SAISGNQPQH,TRBV20-1
ASTPSRNTEAF,TRBV12-3/TRBV12-4
AWSGTAGGTDTQY,TRBV30
ASSVSGGRGYT,TRBV2
ASSLGGLDEQF,TRBV7-9
SAREPPRMRSPDIQY,TRBV20-1
ASSLLLANTDTQY,TRBV7-9
ASSPFSWEGEQY,TRBV6-2/TRBV6-3
ARASTGGLPEQF,TRBV7-2
ASSSDTYNEQF,TRBV5-1
ASSLWAGTGGSSSYEQY,TRBV6-5
ASSQGDRGFGFADTQY,TRBV4-3
ASSLDEPSGNTIY,TRBV11-2
ASSLSGGNEQF,TRBV28
ASSGEPGNTGELF,TRBV2
ASSGETGWETQY,TRBV11-2
ASSPTKNTGELF,TRBV7-2